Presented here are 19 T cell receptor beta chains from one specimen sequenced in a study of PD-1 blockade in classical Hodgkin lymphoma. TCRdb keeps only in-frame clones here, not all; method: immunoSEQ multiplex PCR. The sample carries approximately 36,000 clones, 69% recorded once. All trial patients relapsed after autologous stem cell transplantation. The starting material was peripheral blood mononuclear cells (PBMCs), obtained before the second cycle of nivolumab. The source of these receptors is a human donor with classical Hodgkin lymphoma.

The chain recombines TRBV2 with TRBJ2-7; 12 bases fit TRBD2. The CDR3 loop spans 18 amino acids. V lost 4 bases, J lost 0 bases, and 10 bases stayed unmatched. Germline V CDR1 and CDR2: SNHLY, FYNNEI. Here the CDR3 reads CASSGGTSGGTSSYEQYF. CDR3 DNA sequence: TGTGCCAGCAGTGGGGGTACTAGCGGGGGGACGAGCTCCTACGAGCAGTACTTC.

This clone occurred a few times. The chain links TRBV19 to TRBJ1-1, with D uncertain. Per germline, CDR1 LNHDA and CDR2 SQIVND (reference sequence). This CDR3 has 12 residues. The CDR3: CARFLMNTEAFF. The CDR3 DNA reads TGTGCTCGGTTCTTAATGAACACTGAAGCTTTCTTT.

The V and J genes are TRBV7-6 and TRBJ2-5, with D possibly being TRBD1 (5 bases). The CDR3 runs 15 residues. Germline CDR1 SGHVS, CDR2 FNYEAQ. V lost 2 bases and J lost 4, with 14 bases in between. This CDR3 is CASSLRRQGAETQYF. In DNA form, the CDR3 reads TGTGCCAGCAGCTTACGTCGGCAGGGTGCAGAGACCCAGTACTTC.

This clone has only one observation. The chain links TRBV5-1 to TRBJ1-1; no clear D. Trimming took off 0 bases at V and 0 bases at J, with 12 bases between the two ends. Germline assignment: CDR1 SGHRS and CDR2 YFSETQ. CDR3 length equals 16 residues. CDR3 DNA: TGCGCCAGCAGCTTGGCCGGGGTGTCGATGAACACTGAAGCTTTCTTT. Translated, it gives CASSLAGVSMNTEAFF.

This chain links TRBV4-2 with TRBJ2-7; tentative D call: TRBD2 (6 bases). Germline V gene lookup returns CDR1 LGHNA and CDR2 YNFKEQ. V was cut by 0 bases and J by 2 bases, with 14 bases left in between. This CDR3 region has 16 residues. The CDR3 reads CASSQELRRGTYEQYF. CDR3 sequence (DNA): TGTGCCAGCAGCCAAGAATTAAGGCGGGGTACCTACGAGCAGTACTTC.

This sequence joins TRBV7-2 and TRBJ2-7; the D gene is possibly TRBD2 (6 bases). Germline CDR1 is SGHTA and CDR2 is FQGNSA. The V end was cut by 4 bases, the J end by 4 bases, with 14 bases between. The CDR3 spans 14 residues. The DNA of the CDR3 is TGTGCCAGCAGCTCAAACCAGGGAGGTTACGAGCAGTACTTC. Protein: CASSSNQGGYEQYF.

The CDR3 DNA follows: TGTGCCAGGGATTCGTCCCGGATTCACGGGGAGCTGTTTTTT. Residues: CARDSSRIHGELFF. The rearrangement uses TRBV19 and TRBJ2-2, with D unresolved. The ends were cut back, 9 bases at V and 7 bases at J, with 18 bases in the middle. This CDR3 is built from 14 residues. Germline CDR1 reads LNHDA; CDR2 reads SQIVND (reference sequence).

CDR3 in DNA: TGTGCCAGCAGCTTAGCAGGGAAAGGGGAAGCTTTCTTT. This gives the protein CASSLAGKGEAFF. The chain joins TRBV7-9 to TRBJ1-1; the D is unclear. CDR1 is SEHNR, CDR2 FQNEAQ, per germline (reference sequence). This CDR3 is built from 13 residues. V lost 0 bases and J lost 8, with 10 bases in between.

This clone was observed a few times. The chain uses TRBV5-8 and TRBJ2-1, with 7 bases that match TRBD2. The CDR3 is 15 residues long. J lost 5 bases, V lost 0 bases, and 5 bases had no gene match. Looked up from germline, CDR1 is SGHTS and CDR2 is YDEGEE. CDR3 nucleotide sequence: TGTGCCAGCAGCTTGGACGGGACTACCCACAATGAGCAGTTCTTC. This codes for CASSLDGTTHNEQFF.

The CDR3 DNA reads as TGCAGCGTTCGACAAATGGGGGCAGATACGCAGTATTTT. Residues: CSVRQMGADTQYF. The chain carries TRBV29-1 and TRBJ2-3; the D call may be TRBD1 or TRBD2 (5 bases each). CDR1 and CDR2 (germline): SQVTM, ANQGSEA. The CDR3 runs to 13 residues. V gave up 5 bases and J gave up 4 bases, with 13 bases separating them.

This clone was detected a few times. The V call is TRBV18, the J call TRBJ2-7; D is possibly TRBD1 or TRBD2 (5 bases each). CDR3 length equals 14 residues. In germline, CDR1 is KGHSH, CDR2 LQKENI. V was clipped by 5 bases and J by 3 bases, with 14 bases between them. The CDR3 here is CASSDRLGVYEQYF. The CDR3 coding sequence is TGTGCCAGCTCAGACCGTCTGGGGGTCTACGAGCAGTACTTC.

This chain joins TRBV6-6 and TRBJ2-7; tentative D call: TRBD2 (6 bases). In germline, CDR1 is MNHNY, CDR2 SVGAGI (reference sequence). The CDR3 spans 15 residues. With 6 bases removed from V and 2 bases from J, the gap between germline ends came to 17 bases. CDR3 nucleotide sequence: TGTGCCAGCAGCCTGACAGCGGGCTTAACCTACGAGCAGTACTTC. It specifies CASSLTAGLTYEQYF.

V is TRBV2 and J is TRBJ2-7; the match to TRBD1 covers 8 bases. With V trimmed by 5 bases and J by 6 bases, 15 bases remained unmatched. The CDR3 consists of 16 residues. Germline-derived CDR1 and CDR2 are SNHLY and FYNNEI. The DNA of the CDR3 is TGTGCCAGCAGTCCGGGACAGGATTCCCATCCTCTCGAGCAGTACTTC. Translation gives CASSPGQDSHPLEQYF.

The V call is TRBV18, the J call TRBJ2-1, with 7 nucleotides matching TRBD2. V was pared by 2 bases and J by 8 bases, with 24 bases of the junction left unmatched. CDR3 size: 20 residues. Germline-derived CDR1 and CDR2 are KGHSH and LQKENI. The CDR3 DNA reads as TGTGCCAGCTCACCAGCCTTAATTCGATCCGGGACTACCCGCCGCGATGAGCAGTTCTTC. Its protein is CASSPALIRSGTTRRDEQFF.

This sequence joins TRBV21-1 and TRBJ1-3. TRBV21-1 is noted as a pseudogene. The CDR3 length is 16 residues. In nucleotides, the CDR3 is TGTGCCAGCCCGCCCCGTAAGGGTTTTCATGGAAACACCATATATTTT. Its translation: CASPPRKGFHGNTIYF.

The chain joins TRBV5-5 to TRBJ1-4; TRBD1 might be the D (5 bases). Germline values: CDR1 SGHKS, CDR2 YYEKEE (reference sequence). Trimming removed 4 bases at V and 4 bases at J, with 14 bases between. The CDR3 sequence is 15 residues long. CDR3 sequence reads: CASSTMGGLNEKLFF. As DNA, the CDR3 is TGTGCCAGCAGCACCATGGGGGGACTTAATGAAAAACTGTTTTTT.

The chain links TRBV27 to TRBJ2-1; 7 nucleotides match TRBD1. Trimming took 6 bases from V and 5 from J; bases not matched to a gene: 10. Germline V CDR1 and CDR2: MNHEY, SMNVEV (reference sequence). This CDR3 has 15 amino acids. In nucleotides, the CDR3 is TGTGCCAGCAGGGGAAGAGGGGGCTTCCACAATGAGCAGTTCTTC. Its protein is CASRGRGGFHNEQFF.

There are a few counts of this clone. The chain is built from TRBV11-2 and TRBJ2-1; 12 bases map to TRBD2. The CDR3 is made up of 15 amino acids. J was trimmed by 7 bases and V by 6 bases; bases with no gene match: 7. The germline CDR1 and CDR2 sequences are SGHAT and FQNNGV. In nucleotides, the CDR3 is TGTGCCAGCAGGCCGACTAGCGGGAGTACAAATGAGCAGTTCTTC. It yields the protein CASRPTSGSTNEQFF.

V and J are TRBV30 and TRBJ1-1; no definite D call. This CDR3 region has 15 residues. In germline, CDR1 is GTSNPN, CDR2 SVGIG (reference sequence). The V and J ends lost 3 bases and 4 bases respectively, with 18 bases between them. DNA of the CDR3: TGTGCCTGGAGGGCATCCCGGGCCCCGGGCACTGAAGCTTTCTTT. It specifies CAWRASRAPGTEAFF.